The 9 T cell receptor beta chains reported below all come from one sample, sequenced in a study of T cells in Graves' hyperthyroidism and ophthalmopathy. It was RNA transcripts that yielded the amplified TCR beta CDR3 regions. The primer set for the first-round RT-PCR of the TCR CDR3 was HTBI. TCRdb reprocessed the multiplex PCR reads via MiXCR and lists one record per CDR3 protein. The sample consists of fewer than 350,000 distinct CDR3 sequences, 15% to 20% of them appearing once. Sequencing was carried out using blood. These receptor sequences come from a woman aged 40 to 55 with Graves' ophthalmopathy.

In this sample, this clonotype turned up many times. V gene TRBV19 combines with J gene TRBJ2-7; D is undetermined. Germline V gives CDR1 LNHDA, CDR2 SQIVND (reference sequence). V was shortened by 1 base and J by 5 bases, with 12 bases between the two germline ends. CDR3 length: 14 residues. DNA for the CDR3: TGTGCCAGTAGTATAGGGGGTGGATTCAACGAGCAGTACTTC. It encodes CASSIGGGFNEQYF.

This clonotype was recorded at least ten times. Being one base from a much bigger clone, this may be a read error. Since the CDR3 does not end with the conserved phenylalanine or tryptophan, this likely comes from a read error. The CDR3 sequence: CASSFDREAFI. CDR3 DNA: TGTGCCAGCAGCTTTGACCGTGAAGCTTTCATT. This chain uses TRBV11-2 with TRBJ1-1; D gene uncertain. V lost 3 bases and J lost 7, with 6 bases in between. The germline gives CDR1 SGHAT, CDR2 FQNNGV. The CDR3 consists of 11 residues.

In this sample, this clonotype turned up many times. V usage is TRBV28 and J usage is TRBJ2-7; possibly TRBD1 for D (6 bases). This CDR3 is built from 16 residues. Germline CDR1 is MDHEN and CDR2 is SYDVKM. The V end lost 5 bases, the J end lost 3 bases, and 20 bases lay between the germline ends. CDR3 nucleotide sequence: TGTGCCAGCAGTCTCCAACCCCAGGGGAGACACTACGAGCAGTACTTC. This codes for CASSLQPQGRHYEQYF.

The gene calls are TRBV20-1 and TRBJ2-7; D unresolved. The germline V and J ends were trimmed by 3 bases and 2 bases, with 14 bases remaining between them. Germline V gene data show CDR1 as DFQATT and CDR2 as SNEGSKA (reference sequence). The CDR3 contains 14 residues. The CDR3 loop reads CSASGLGSPYEQYF. As DNA, the CDR3 is TGCAGTGCTAGTGGTTTGGGTAGCCCCTACGAGCAGTACTTC.

This clonotype was recorded at least ten times. The V call is TRBV5-1, the J call TRBJ2-2; D is possibly TRBD1 or TRBD2 (5 bases each). The length of the CDR3 is 15 residues. CDR1 is SGHRS, CDR2 YFSETQ, per germline. V was pared by 4 bases and J by 0 bases, with 10 bases between. CDR3 DNA: TGCGCCAGCAGCGCAAGGGACCCGAACACCGGGGAGCTGTTTTTT. This codes for CASSARDPNTGELFF.

This sequence joins TRBV6-1 and TRBJ2-2, with TRBD2 identical over 10 bases. Germline CDR1 is MNHNS and CDR2 is SASEGT. The CDR3 spans 15 residues. V lost 6 bases, J lost 10 bases, and 11 bases stayed unmatched. Here the CDR3 DNA reads TGTGCCAGCAGCCCCGCGCTAGCGGGAGCTTTGGAGCTGTTTTTT. Translating gives CASSPALAGALELFF.

This clonotype was counted at least ten times. V gene TRBV11-2 combines with J gene TRBJ1-4; D ambiguous. The germline V and J ends were trimmed by 1 base and 4 bases, with 10 bases remaining between them. The germline V gene has CDR1 SGHAT and CDR2 FQNNGV. The CDR3 is made up of 15 amino acids. The CDR3 reads CASSLVWQNNEKLFF. Here the CDR3 DNA reads TGTGCCAGCAGCTTAGTATGGCAGAATAATGAAAAACTGTTTTTT.

V and J are TRBV27 and TRBJ2-5; tentatively, D is TRBD2 (6 bases). Per the germline V gene, CDR1 is MNHEY and CDR2 is SMNVEV (reference sequence). The CDR3 is 11 amino acids. Trimming stripped 7 bases from V and 7 bases from J, with 10 bases between. The CDR3 protein is CASTHGGTQYF. Written as DNA, the CDR3 is TGTGCCAGCACACACGGGGGGACCCAGTACTTC.

This clonotype occurred many times. The rearrangement uses TRBV27 and TRBJ2-7, with D tentatively TRBD1 (5 bases). The CDR3 has 13 amino acids. Per the germline V gene, CDR1 is MNHEY and CDR2 is SMNVEV (reference sequence). Trimming left V 5 bases short and J 4 bases short, with 12 bases between. CDR3 residues: CASSKQAGYEQYF. Here the CDR3 DNA reads TGTGCCAGCAGTAAACAGGCTGGATACGAGCAGTACTTC.